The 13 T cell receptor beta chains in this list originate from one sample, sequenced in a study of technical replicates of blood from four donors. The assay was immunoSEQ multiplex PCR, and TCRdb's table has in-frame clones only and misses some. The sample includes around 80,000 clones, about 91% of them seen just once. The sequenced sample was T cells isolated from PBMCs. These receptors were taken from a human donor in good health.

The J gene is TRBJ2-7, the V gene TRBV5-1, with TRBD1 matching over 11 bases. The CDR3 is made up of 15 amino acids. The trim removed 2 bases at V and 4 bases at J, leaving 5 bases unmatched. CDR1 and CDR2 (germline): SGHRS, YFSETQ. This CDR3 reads CASSLTGQGVYEQYF. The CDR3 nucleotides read TGCGCCAGCAGCTTAACGGGACAGGGGGTTTACGAGCAGTACTTC.

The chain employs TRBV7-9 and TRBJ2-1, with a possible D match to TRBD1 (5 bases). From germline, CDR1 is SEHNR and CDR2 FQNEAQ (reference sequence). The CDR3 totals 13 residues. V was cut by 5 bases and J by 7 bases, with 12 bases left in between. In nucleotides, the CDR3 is TGTGCCAGCAGCCCATCAGGGATGAATGAGCAGTTCTTC. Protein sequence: CASSPSGMNEQFF. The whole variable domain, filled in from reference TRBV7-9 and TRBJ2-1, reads DTGVSQNPRHKITKRGQNVTFRCDPISEHNRLYWYRQTLGQGPEFLTYFQNEAQLEKSRLLSDRFSAERPKGSFSTLEIQRTEQGDSAMYLCASSPSGMNEQFFGPGTRLTVL.

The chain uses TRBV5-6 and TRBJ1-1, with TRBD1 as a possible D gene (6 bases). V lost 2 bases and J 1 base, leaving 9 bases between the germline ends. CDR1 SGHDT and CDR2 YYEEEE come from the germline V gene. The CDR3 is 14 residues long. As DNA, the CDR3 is TGTGCCAGCAGCTTCGACAGGAGGAACACTGAAGCTTTCTTT. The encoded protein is CASSFDRRNTEAFF.

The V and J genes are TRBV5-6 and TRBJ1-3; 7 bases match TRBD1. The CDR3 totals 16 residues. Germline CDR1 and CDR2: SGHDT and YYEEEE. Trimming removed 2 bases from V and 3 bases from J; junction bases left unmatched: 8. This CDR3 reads CASSLPTGVYGNTIYF. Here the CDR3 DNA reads TGTGCCAGCAGCTTACCTACAGGGGTGTATGGAAACACCATATATTTT.

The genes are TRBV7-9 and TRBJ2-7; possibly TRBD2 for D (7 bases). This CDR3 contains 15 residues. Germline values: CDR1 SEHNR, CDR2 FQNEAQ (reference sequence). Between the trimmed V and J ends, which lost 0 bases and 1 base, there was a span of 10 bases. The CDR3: CASSLAGGLSYEQYF. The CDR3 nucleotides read TGTGCCAGCAGCTTAGCCGGGGGGCTGTCCTACGAGCAGTACTTC.

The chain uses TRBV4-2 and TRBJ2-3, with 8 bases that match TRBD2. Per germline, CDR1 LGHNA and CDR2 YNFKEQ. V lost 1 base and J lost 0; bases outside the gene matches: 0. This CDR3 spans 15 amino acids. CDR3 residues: CASSQGLASTDTQYF. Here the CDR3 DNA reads TGTGCCAGCAGCCAAGGACTAGCGAGCACAGATACGCAGTATTTT.

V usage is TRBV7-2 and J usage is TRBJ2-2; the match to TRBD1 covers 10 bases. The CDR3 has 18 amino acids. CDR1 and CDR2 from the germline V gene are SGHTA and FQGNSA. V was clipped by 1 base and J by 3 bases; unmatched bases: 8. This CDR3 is CASSLETGGPYHTGELFF. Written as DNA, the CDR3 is TGTGCCAGCAGCTTAGAGACAGGGGGCCCTTATCACACCGGGGAGCTGTTTTTT. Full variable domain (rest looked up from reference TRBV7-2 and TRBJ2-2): GAGVSQSPSNKVTEKGKDVELRCDPISGHTALYWYRQSLGQGLEFLIYFQGNSAPDKSGLPSDRFSAERTGGSVSTLTIQRTQQEDSAVYLCASSLETGGPYHTGELFFGEGSRLTVL.

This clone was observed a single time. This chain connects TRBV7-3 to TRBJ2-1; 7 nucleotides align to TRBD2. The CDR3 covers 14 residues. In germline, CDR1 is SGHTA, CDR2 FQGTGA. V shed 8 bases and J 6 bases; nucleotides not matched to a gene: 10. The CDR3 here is CASVAGGSVNEQFF. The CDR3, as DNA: TGTGCCAGCGTGGCTGGCGGGAGCGTCAATGAGCAGTTCTTC. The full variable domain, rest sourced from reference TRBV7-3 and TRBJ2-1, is GAGVSQTPSNKVTEKGKYVELRCDPISGHTALYWYRQSLGQGPEFLIYFQGTGAADDSGLPNDRFFAVRPEGSVSTLKIQRTERGDSAVYLCASVAGGSVNEQFFGPGTRLTVL.

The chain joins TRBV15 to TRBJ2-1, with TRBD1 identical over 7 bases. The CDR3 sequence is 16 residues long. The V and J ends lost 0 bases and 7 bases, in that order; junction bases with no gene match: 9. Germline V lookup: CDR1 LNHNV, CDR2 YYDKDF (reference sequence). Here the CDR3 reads CATSRDRQGEGNEQFF. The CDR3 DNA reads TGTGCCACCAGCAGAGATCGGCAGGGGGAAGGAAATGAGCAGTTCTTC. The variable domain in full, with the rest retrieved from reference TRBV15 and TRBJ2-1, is DAMVIQNPRYQVTQFGKPVTLSCSQTLNHNVMYWYQQKSSQAPKLLFHYYDKDFNNEADTPDNFQSRRPNTSFCFLDIRSPGLGDTAMYLCATSRDRQGEGNEQFFGPGTRLTVL.

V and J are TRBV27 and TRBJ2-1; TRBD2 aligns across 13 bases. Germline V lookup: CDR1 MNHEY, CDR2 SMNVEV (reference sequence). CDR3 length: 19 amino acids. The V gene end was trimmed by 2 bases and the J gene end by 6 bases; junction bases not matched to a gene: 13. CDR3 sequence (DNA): TGTGCCAGCAGTTTAAGGGCGATACTAGCGGGAGGGCACGTCAATGAGCAGTTCTTC. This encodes CASSLRAILAGGHVNEQFF.

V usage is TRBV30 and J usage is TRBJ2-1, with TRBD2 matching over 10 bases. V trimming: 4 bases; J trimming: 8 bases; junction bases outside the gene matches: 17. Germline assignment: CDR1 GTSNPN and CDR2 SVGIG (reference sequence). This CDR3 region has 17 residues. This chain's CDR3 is CAWTWLAGVNEFDEQFF. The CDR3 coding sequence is TGTGCCTGGACTTGGCTAGCGGGAGTAAACGAGTTCGATGAGCAGTTCTTC.

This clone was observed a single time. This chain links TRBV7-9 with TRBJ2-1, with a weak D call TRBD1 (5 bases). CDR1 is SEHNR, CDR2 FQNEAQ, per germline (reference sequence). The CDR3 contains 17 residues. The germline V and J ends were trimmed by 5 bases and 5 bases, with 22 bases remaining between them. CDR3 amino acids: CASSLKFRVPSNNEQFF. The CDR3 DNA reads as TGTGCCAGCAGCCTAAAATTCAGGGTGCCGTCTAACAATGAGCAGTTCTTC.

The CDR3: CASSFLANPNEKLFF. CDR3 DNA: TGTGCCAGCAGTTTTTTAGCAAACCCGAATGAAAAACTGTTTTTT. The V and J genes are TRBV28 and TRBJ1-4; D call uncertain. This CDR3 is 15 amino acids long. Germline V gene sequence: CDR1 MDHEN, CDR2 SYDVKM. V lost 3 bases to trimming and J lost 5 bases, with 13 bases between them.